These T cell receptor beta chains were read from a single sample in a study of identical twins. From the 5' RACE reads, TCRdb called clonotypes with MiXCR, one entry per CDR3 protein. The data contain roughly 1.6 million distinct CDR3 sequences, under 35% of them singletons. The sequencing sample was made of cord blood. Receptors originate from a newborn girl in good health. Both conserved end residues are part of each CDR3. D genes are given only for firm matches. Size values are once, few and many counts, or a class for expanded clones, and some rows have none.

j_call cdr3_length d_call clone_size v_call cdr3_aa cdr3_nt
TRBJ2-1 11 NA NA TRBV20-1 CSARGRGQQFF TGCAGTGCTAGGGGCCGGGGCCAGCAGTTCTTC
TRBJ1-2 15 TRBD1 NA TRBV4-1 CASSQPRDRVNGYTF TGCGCCAGCAGCCAACCCCGGGACAGGGTAAATGGCTACACCTTC
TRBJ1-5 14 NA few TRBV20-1 CSAGRGYSNQPQHF TGCAGTGCTGGCCGGGGATATAGCAATCAGCCCCAGCATTTT
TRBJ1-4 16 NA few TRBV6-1 CASSETAATQGGKLFF TGTGCCAGCAGTGAAACAGCGGCGACTCAAGGTGGAAAACTGTTTTTT
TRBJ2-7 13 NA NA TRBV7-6 CASSKMASYEQYF TGTGCCAGCAGCAAAATGGCCAGCTACGAGCAGTACTTC
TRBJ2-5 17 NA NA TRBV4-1 CASSQDPPQECQETQYF TGCGCCAGCAGCCAAGATCCCCCACAAGAGTGCCAAGAGACCCAGTACTTC
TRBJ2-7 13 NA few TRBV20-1 CSARGSFSYEQYF TGCAGTGCTAGGGGCTCCTTTTCCTACGAGCAGTACTTC
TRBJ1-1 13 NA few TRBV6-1 CASSEAMNTEAFF TGTGCCAGCAGTGAAGCCATGAACACCGAAGCTTTCTTT
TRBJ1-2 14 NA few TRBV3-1 CASSHKQGFYGYTF TGTGCCAGCAGCCATAAACAGGGTTTCTATGGCTACACCTTC
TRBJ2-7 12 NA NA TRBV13 CASSSEAYEQYF TGTGCCAGCAGCTCGGAGGCCTACGAGCAGTACTTC
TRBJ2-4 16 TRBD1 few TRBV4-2 CASSVGQGVTKNIQYF TGTGCCAGCAGCGTGGGACAGGGGGTGACCAAAAACATTCAGTACTTC
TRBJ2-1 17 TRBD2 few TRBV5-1 CASSLRVAGASSNEQFF TGCGCCAGCAGCTTGCGGGTAGCGGGGGCCTCTTCCAATGAGCAGTTCTTC
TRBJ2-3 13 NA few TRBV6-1 CASRTPSTDTQYF TGTGCCAGCCGGACCCCCAGCACAGATACGCAGTATTTT
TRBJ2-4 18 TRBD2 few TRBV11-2 CASSLGYLAGIDKNIQYF TGTGCCAGCAGCTTAGGGTATCTAGCGGGGATTGACAAAAACATTCAGTACTTC
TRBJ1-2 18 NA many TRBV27 CASSLSIAPLTGNYGYTF TGTGCCAGCAGTTTATCAATCGCCCCATTAACAGGGAACTATGGCTACACCTTC